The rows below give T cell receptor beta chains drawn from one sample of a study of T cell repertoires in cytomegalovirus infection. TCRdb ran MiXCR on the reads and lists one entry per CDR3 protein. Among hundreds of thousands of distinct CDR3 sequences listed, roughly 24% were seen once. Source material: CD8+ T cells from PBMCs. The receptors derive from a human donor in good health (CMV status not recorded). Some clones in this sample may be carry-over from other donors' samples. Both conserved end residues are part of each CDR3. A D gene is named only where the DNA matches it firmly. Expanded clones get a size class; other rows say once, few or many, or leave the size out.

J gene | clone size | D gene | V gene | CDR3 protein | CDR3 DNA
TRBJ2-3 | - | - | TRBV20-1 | CSAKQDRNLLRSWYF | TGCAGTGCTAAACAAGACAGAAACCTACTTCGAAGTTGGTATTTT
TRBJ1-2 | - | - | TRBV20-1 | CSAPWKERRGNYGYTF | TGCAGTGCCCCTTGGAAGGAAAGGAGGGGGAACTATGGCTACACCTTC
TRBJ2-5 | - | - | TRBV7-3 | CASSLPRVNRETRYF | TGTGCCAGCAGCTTACCCAGGGTCAATAGAGAGACCCGGTACTTC
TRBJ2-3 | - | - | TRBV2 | CASSGTAAAADTQYF | TGTGCCAGCAGTGGGACTGCCGCGGCGGCAGATACGCAGTATTTT
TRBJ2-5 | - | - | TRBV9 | CASNRGPSQETQYF | TGTGCCAGCAACCGGGGTCCGAGTCAAGAGACCCAGTACTTC
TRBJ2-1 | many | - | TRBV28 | CASSSRASFDNEQFF | TGTGCCAGCAGTAGCCGGGCTAGCTTCGACAATGAGCAGTTCTTC
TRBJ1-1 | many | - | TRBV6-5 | CASSKYQKNTEAFF | TGTGCCAGCAGTAAATATCAGAAGAACACTGAAGCTTTCTTT
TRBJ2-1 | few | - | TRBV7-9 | CASSSPRQNEQFF | TGTGCCAGCAGCTCCCCCCGTCAGAATGAGCAGTTCTTC
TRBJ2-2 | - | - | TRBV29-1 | CSVYRDTGELFF | TGCAGCGTTTACCGAGACACCGGGGAGCTGTTTTTT
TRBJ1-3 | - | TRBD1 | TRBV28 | CASSDPGGRVGNTIYF | TGTGCCAGCAGTGATCCAGGGGGCCGGGTCGGAAACACCATATATTTT
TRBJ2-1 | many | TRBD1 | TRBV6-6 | CASRDRGISYNEQFF | TGTGCCAGCAGAGACAGGGGGATCTCCTACAATGAGCAGTTCTTC
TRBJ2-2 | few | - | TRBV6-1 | CASSEDGGGELFF | TGTGCCAGCAGTGAAGATGGGGGAGGGGAGCTGTTTTTT
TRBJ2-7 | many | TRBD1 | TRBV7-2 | CASSFGTGLYEQYF | TGTGCCAGCAGCTTCGGGACAGGGTTATACGAGCAGTACTTC
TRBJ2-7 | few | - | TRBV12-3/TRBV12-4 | CASSLSRVEQYF | TGTGCCAGCAGTTTATCTCGGGTGGAGCAGTACTTC
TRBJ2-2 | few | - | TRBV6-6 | CASSYLLAGNSGELFF | TGTGCCAGCAGTTACTTGCTGGCAGGGAATTCCGGGGAGCTGTTTTTT
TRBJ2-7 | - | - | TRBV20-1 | CSARDRAGGLYEQYF | TGCAGTGCTAGAGATAGGGCCGGGGGCCTATACGAGCAGTACTTC
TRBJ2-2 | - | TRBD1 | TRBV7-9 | CANSPREGANTGELFF | TGTGCCAACAGCCCCCGAGAGGGGGCTAACACCGGGGAGCTGTTTTTT
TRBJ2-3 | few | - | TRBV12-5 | CASAPGGPTDTQYF | TGTGCTAGTGCCCCCGGGGGGCCAACAGATACGCAGTATTTT
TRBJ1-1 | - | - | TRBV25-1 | CASSVDTEAFF | TGTGCCAGCAGTGTCGACACTGAAGCTTTCTTT
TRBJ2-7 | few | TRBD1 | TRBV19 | CASSSRGDRLFYEQYF | TGTGCCAGTAGTTCCAGGGGGGACAGGTTATTTTACGAGCAGTACTTC
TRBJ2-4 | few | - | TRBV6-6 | CASSYATHLVQGDKNIQYF | TGTGCCAGCAGCTACGCCACCCACCTAGTCCAAGGCGACAAAAACATTCAGTACTTC
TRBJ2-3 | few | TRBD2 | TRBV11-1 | CASSHRLGTKDTQYF | TGTGCCAGCAGCCACCGACTCGGGACTAAAGATACGCAGTATTTT
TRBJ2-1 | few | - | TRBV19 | CASSIGGGGTPYNEQFF | TGTGCCAGTAGTATAGGGGGTGGGGGAACGCCTTACAATGAGCAGTTCTTC
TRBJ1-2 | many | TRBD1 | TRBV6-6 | CASIPDRADGYTF | TGTGCCAGCATTCCCGACAGGGCGGATGGCTACACCTTC
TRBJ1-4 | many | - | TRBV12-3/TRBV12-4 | CASRSRVDEKLFF | TGTGCCAGCAGAAGCCGGGTAGATGAAAAACTGTTTTTT
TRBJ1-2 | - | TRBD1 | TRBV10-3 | CATRDRHGYTF | TGTGCCACCCGGGACAGGCATGGCTACACCTTC
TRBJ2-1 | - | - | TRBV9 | CASSVESREPYNEQFF | TGTGCCAGCAGCGTAGAAAGTCGGGAGCCTTACAATGAGCAGTTCTTC
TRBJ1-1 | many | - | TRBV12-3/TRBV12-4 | CASSPTPYTEAFF | TGTGCCAGCAGTCCTACTCCCTATACTGAAGCTTTCTTT
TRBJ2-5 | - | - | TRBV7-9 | CASSTSPAGPPAETQYF | TGTGCCAGCAGCACTTCCCCCGCGGGCCCACCGGCGGAGACCCAGTACTTC
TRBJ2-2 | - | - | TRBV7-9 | CASSSLRGAAGELFF | TGTGCCAGCAGCTCCTTGAGAGGCGCGGCCGGGGAGCTGTTTTTT
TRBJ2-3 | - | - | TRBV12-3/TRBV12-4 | CASSPTPQPDTQYF | TGTGCCAGCAGTCCGACACCTCAGCCAGATACGCAGTATTTT
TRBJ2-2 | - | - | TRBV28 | CTSSLLPTGELFF | TGTACCAGCAGTTTATTGCCAACCGGGGAGCTGTTTTTT
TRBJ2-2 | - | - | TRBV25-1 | CASSESEQGGGNTGELFF | TGTGCCAGCAGTGAATCGGAACAGGGAGGTGGGAACACCGGGGAGCTGTTTTTT
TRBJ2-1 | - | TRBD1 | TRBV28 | CASSEDRSSYNEQFF | TGTGCCAGCAGTGAGGACAGGAGCTCCTACAATGAGCAGTTCTTC
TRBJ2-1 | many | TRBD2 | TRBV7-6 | CASSIRLAGIFNEQFF | TGTGCTAGCAGCATCCGACTAGCGGGAATTTTCAATGAGCAGTTCTTC
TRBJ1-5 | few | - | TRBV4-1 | CASSQDSGLQPQHF | TGCGCCAGCAGCCAAGACTCAGGCTTGCAGCCCCAGCATTTT
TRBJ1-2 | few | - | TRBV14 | CASSQGVAYGYTF | TGTGCCAGCAGCCAAGGGGTCGCCTATGGCTACACCTTC
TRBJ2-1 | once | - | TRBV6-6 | CASSSLVVELFF | TGTGCCAGCAGCTCGTTAGTGGTTGAGCTGTTCTTC
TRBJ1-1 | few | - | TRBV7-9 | CASSRNQGLEAFF | TGTGCCAGCAGCCGAAACCAGGGGCTTGAAGCTTTCTTT
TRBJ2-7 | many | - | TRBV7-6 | CASSLGGATYEQYF | TGTGCCAGCAGCTTAGGAGGGGCGACCTACGAGCAGTACTTC
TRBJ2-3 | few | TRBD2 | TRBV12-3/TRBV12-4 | CASSPLAGHTDTQYF | TGTGCCAGCAGTCCGCTAGCGGGGCACACAGATACGCAGTATTTT
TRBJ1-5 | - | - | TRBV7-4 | CASSQIYSNQPQHF | TGTGCCAGCAGCCAGATCTATAGCAATCAGCCCCAGCATTTT
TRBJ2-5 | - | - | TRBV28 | CASTKGGTTFYYQETQYF | TGTGCCAGCACCAAAGGGGGGACAACCTTTTACTACCAAGAGACCCAGTACTTC
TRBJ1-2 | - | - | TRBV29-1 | CSVDTYGYTF | TGCAGCGTTGATACCTATGGCTACACCTTC
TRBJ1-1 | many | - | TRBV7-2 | CASRGGEAFF | TGTGCCAGCAGGGGGGGTGAAGCTTTCTTT